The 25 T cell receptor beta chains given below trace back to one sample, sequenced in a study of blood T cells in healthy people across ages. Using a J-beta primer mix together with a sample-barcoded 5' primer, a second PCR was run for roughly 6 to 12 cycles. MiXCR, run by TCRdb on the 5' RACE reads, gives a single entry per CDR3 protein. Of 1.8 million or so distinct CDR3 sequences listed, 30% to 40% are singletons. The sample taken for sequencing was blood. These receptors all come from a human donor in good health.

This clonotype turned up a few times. CDR3 residues: CASSWRTAAATEAFF. DNA for the CDR3: TGCGCCAGCAGCTGGAGGACCGCCGCGGCGACTGAAGCTTTCTTT. This chain links TRBV5-1 with TRBJ1-1; no reliable D call. Germline CDR1 and CDR2: SGHRS and YFSETQ. The germline V and J ends were trimmed by 3 bases and 5 bases, with 17 bases remaining between them. This CDR3 comprises 15 residues.

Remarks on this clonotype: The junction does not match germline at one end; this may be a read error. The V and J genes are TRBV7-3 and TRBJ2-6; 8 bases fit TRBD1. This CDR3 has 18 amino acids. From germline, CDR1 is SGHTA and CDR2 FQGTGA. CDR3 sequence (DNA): TGTGCCAGCAGCTTACTGCAGGGGGCTAACTCTGGGGCCAACGTCCGGACTTTC. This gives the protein CASSLLQGANSGANVRTF.

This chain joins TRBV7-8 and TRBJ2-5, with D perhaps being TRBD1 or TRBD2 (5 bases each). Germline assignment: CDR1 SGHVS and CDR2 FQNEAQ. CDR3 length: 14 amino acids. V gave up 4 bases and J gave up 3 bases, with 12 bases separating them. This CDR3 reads CASSSWDGEETQYF. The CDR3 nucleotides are TGTGCCAGCAGCTCGTGGGACGGAGAAGAGACCCAGTACTTC.

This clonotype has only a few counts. The CDR3 bases are TGTGCCAGCAGCTTGGTATGGGAGACAAAGACCCAGTACTTC. Translating it yields CASSLVWETKTQYF. The rearrangement uses TRBV5-6 and TRBJ2-5; D may be TRBD2 (5 bases). The CDR3 is made up of 14 amino acids. Trimming removed 0 bases at V and 6 bases at J, with 12 bases between. From germline, CDR1 is SGHDT and CDR2 YYEEEE.

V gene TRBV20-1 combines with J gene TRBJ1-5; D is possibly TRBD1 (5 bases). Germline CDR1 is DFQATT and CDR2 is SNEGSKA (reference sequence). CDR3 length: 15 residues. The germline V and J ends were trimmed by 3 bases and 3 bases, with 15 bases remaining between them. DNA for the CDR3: TGCAGTGCTAGGACGTCCGGGGCCCTCAATCAGCCCCAGCATTTT. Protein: CSARTSGALNQPQHF.

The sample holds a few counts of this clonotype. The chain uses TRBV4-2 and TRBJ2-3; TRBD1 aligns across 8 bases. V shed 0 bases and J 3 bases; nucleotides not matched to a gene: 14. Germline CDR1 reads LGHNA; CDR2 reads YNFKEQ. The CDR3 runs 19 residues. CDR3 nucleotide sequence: TGTGCCAGCAGCCAAGATTACGGGACAGGACAGAGGAGAACAGATACGCAGTATTTT. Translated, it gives CASSQDYGTGQRRTDTQYF.

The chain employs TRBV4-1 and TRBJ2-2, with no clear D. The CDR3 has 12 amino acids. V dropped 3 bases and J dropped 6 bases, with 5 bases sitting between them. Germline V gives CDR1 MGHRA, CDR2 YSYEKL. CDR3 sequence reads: CASSHPSGELFF. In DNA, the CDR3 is TGCGCCAGCAGCCACCCCTCCGGGGAGCTGTTTTTT.

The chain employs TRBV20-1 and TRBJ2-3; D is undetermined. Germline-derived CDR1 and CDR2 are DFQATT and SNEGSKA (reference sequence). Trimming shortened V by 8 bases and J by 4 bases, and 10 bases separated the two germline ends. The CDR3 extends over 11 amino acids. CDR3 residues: CSLVRPDTQYF. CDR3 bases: TGCAGTCTCGTTCGACCAGATACGCAGTATTTT.

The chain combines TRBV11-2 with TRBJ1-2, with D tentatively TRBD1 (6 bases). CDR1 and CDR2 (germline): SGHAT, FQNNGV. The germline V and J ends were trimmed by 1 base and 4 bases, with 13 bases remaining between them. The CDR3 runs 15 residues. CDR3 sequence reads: CASSLAGAQLYGYTF. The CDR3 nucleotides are TGTGCCAGCAGCTTAGCAGGGGCCCAACTCTATGGCTACACCTTC. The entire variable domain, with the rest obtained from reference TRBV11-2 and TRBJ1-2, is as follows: EAGVAQSPRYKIIEKRQSVAFWCNPISGHATLYWYQQILGQGPKLLIQFQNNGVVDDSQLPKDRFSAERLKGVDSTLKIQPAKLEDSAVYLCASSLAGAQLYGYTFGSGTRLTVV.

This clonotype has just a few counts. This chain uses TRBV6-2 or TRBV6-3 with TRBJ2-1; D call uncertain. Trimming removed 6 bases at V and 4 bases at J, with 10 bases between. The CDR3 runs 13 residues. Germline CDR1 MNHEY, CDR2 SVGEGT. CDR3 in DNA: TGTGCCAGCAGAAGAGATCAGTACAATGAGCAGTTCTTC. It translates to CASRRDQYNEQFF.

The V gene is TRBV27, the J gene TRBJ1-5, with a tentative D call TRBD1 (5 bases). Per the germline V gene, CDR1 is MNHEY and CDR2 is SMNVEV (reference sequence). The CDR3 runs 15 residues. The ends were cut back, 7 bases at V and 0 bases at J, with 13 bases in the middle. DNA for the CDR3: TGTGCCAGCAAGTGGGGGTTTTATAGCAATCAGCCCCAGCATTTT. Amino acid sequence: CASKWGFYSNQPQHF.

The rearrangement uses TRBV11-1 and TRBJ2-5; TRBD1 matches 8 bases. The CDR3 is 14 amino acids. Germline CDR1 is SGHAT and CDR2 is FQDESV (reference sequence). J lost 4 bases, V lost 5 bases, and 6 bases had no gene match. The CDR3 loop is CASSTRQGPETQYF. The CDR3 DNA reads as TGTGCCAGCAGCACCCGACAGGGGCCAGAGACCCAGTACTTC.

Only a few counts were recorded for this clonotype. The CDR3 DNA reads TGTGCCAGCAGTTCCCAGCCAGTTTGGTATGGCTACACCTTC. As protein: CASSSQPVWYGYTF. The gene calls are TRBV12-3 or TRBV12-4 and TRBJ1-2; D remains unclear. This CDR3 contains 14 residues. The germline V and J ends were trimmed by 4 bases and 5 bases, with 14 bases remaining between them.

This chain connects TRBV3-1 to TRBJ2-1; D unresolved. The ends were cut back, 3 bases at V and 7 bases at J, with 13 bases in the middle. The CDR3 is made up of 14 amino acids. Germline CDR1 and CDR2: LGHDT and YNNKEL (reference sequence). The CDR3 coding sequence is TGTGCCAGCAGCCAGGGATACGAGGAGAATGAGCAGTTCTTC. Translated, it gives CASSQGYEENEQFF.

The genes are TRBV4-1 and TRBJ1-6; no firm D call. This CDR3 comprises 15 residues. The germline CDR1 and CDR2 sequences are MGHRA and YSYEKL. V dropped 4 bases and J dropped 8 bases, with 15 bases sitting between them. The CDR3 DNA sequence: TGCGCCAGCAGCCTCCGTAGGCAACTAGATTCACCCCTCCACTTT. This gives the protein CASSLRRQLDSPLHF.

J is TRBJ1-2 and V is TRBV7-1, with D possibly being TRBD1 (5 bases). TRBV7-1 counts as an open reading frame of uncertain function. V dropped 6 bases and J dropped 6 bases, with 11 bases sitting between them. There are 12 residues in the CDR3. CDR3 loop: CASSGGRNGYTF. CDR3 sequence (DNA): TGTGCCAGCAGTGGGGGGAGGAATGGCTACACCTTC.

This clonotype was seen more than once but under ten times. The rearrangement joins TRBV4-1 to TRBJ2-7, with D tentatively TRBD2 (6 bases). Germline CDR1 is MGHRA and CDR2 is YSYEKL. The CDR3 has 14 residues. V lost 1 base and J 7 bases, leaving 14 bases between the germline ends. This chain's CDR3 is CASSQVPGLGEQYF. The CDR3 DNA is TGCGCCAGCAGCCAAGTCCCGGGACTCGGGGAGCAGTACTTC.

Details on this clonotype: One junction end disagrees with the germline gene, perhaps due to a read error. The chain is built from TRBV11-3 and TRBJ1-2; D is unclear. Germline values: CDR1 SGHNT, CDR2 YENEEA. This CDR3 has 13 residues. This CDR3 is CASGLDRNYGYTF. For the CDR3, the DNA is TGTGCCAGCGGCTTGGACCGCAACTATGGCTACACCTTC.

The CDR3 coding sequence is TGTGCCATCAGTGAGTCTCCAGCGGCCGTTAGCACAGATACGCAGTATTTT. This encodes CAISESPAAVSTDTQYF. This chain uses TRBV10-3 with TRBJ2-3, with D tentatively TRBD2 (5 bases). The CDR3 spans 17 residues. Germline V gene sequence: CDR1 ENHRY, CDR2 SYGVKD. V lost 0 bases and J lost 0, with 13 bases in between.

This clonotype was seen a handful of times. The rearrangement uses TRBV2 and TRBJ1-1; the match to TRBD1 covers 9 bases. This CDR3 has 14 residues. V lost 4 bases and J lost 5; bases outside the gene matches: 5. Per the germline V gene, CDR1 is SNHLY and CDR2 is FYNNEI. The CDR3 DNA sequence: TGTGCCAGCAGTGTTCGGGACAGGGTGACTGAAGCTTTCTTT. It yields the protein CASSVRDRVTEAFF.

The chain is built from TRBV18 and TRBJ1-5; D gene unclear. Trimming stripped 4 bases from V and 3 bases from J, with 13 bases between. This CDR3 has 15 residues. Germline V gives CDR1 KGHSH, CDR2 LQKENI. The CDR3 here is CASSREIGLNQPQHF. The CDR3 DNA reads TGTGCCAGCTCACGAGAAATAGGGCTCAATCAGCCCCAGCATTTT.

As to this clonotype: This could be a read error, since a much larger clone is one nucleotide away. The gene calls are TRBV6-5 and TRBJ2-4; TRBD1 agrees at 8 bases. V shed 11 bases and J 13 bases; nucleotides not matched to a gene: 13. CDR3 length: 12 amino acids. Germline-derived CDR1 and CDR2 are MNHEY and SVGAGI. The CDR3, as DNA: TGTGCCTCTCAGGGGGCTTACAATGAGCAGTACTTC. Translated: CASQGAYNEQYF.

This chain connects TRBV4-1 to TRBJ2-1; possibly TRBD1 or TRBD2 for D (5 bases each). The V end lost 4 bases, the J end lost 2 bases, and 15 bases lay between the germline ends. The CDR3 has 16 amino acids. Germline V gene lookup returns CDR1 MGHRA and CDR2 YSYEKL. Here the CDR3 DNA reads TGCGCCAGCAGCCTACTCTCCCGGGACCCCTACAATGAGCAGTTCTTC. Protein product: CASSLLSRDPYNEQFF.

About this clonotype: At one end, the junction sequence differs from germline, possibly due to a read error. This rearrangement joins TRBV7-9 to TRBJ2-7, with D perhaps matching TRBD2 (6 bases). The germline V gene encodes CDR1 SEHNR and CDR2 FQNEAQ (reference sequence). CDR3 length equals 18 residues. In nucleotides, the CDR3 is TGTGCCAGCAACCCCACTCCGGGCGGGGTACGGAGCCTTTACGGGCAGTACTTC. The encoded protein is CASNPTPGGVRSLYGQYF.

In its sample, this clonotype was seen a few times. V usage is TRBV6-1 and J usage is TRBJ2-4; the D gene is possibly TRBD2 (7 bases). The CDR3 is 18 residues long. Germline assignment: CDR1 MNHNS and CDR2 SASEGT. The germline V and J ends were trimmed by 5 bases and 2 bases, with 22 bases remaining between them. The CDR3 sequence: CASSRGGGFRGPKNIQYF. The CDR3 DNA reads TGTGCCAGCAGTAGAGGGGGGGGATTTCGTGGGCCCAAAAACATTCAGTACTTC.